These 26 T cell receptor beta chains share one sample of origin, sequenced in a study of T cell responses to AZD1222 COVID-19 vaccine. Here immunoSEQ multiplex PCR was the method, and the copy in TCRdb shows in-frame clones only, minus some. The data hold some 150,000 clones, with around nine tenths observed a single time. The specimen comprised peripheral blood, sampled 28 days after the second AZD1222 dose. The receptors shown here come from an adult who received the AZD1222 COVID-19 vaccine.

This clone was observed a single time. CDR3 coding DNA: TGCGCCAGCAGCCGGATAGATCTGGGACTAGCGGGAGGTAATGAGCAGTTCTTC. This codes for CASSRIDLGLAGGNEQFF. V is TRBV4-1 and J is TRBJ2-1; TRBD2 aligns across 15 bases. The CDR3 runs 18 residues. V shed 4 bases, J shed 7 bases, and the junction held 11 bases outside the gene matches. The germline CDR1 and CDR2 sequences are MGHRA and YSYEKL.

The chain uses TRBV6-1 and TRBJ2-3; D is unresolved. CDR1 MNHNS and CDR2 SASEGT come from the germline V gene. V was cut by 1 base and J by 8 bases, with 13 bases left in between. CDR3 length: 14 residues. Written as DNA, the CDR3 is TGTGCCAGCAGTGAAGTGTGGGCGGCTGGTACGCAGTATTTT. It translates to CASSEVWAAGTQYF.

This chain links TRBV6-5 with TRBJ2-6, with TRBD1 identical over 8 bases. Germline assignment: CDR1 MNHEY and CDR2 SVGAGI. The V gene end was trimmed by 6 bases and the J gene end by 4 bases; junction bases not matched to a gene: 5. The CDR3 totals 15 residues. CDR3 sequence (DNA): TGTGCCAGCAGATTCAGGGGGCAGGGGGCCAACGTCCTGACTTTC. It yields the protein CASRFRGQGANVLTF.

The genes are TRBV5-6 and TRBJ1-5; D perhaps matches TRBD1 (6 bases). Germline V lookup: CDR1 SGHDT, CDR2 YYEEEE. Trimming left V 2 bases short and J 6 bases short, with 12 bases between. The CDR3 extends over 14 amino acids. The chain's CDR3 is CASSFGTRGQPQHF. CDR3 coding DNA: TGTGCCAGCAGCTTTGGGACACGGGGTCAGCCCCAGCATTTT.

The CDR3 sequence is CASREAGGETQYF. The CDR3 DNA reads TGTGCCAGCAGGGAAGCCGGGGGAGAGACCCAGTACTTC. The rearrangement joins TRBV4-2 to TRBJ2-5, with TRBD2 as a possible D gene (6 bases). Trimming took 6 bases from V and 4 from J, leaving 12 bases between them. CDR3 size: 13 residues. Germline-derived CDR1 and CDR2 are LGHNA and YNFKEQ.

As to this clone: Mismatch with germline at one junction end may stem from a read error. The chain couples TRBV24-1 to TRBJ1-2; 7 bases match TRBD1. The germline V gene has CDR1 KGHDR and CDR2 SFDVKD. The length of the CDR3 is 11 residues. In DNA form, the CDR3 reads TGTGCCCCCAGGGGGAACTATGGCTACACCTTC. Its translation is CAPRGNYGYTF.

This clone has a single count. The CDR3 region has the DNA TGTGCCAGCAGCGTACACTCCTTCGGCGAGCAGTACTTC. It yields the protein CASSVHSFGEQYF. The rearrangement uses TRBV9 and TRBJ2-7, with D hard to call. Between the trimmed V and J ends, which lost 1 base and 6 bases, there was a span of 11 bases. The CDR3 length is 13 residues. CDR1 and CDR2 (germline): SGDLS, YYNGEE.

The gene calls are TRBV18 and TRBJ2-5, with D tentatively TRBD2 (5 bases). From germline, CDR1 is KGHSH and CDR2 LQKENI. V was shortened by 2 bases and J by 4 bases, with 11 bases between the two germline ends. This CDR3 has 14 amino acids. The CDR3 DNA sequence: TGTGCCAGCTCACCAGGGTTCGAGGGAGAGACCCAGTACTTC. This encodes CASSPGFEGETQYF.

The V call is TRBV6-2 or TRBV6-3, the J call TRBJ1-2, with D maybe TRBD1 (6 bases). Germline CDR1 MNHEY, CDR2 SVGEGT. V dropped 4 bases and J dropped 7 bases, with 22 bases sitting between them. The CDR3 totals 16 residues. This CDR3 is CASSSGTLRQSGGYTF. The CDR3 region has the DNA TGTGCCAGCAGTTCTGGGACACTCCGACAATCGGGTGGCTACACCTTC.

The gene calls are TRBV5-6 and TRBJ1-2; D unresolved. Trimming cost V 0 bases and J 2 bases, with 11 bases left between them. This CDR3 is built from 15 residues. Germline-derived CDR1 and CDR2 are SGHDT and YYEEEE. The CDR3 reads CASSLAALLNYGYTF. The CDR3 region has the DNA TGTGCCAGCAGCTTGGCGGCCTTATTGAACTATGGCTACACCTTC.

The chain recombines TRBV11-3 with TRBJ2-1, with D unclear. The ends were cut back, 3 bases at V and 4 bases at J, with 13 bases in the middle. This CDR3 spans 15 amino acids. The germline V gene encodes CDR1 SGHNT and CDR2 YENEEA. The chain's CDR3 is CASSFQDVTYNEQFF. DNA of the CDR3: TGTGCCAGCAGCTTCCAGGACGTAACATACAATGAGCAGTTCTTC.

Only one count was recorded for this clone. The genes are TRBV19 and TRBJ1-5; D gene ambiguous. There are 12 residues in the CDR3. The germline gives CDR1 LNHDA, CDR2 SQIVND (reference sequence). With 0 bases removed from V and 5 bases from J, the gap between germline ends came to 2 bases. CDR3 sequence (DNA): TGTGCCAGTAGTATAGAAGATCAGCCCCAGCATTTT. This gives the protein CASSIEDQPQHF.

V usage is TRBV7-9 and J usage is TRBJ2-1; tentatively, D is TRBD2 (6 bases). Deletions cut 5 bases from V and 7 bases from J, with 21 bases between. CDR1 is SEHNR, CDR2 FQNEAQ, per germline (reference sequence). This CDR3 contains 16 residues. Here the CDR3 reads CASSQSLWRGINEQFF. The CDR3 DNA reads TGTGCCAGCAGCCAAAGTCTGTGGAGGGGAATAAATGAGCAGTTCTTC.

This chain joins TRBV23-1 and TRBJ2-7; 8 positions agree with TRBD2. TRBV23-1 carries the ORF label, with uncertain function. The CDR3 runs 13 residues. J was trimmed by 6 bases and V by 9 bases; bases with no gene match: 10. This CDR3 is CARPRPGGAEQYF. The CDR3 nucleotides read TGCGCCAGACCCCGTCCGGGAGGGGCCGAGCAGTACTTC.

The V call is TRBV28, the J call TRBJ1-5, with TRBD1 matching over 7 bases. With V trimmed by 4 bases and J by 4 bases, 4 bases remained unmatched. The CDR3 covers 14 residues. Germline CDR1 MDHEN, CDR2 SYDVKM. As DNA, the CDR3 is TGTGCCAGCAGTTCGCCAGGGGGGAATCAGCCCCAGCATTTT. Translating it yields CASSSPGGNQPQHF.

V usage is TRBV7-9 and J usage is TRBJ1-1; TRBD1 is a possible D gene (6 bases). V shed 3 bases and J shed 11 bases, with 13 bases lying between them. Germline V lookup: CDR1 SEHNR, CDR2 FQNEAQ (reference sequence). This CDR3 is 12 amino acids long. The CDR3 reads CASSLGAPKAFF. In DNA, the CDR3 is TGTGCCAGCAGCTTGGGGGCACCTAAGGCTTTCTTT.

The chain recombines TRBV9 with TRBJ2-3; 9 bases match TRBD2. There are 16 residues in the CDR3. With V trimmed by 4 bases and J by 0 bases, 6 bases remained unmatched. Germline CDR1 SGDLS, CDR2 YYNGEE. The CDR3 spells CASSFSGGLSTDTQYF. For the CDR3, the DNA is TGTGCCAGCAGCTTTAGCGGGGGCCTTAGCACAGATACGCAGTATTTT.

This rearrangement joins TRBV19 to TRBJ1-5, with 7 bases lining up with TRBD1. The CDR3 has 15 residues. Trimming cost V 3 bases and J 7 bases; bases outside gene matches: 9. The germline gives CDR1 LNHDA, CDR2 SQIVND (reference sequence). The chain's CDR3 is CASSIVGGGGQPQHF. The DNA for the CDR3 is TGTGCCAGTAGTATTGTAGGAGGGGGCGGGCAGCCCCAGCATTTT.

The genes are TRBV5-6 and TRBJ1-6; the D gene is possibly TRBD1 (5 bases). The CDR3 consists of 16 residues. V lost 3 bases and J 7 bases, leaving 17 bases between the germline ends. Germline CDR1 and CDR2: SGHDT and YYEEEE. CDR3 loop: CASSSGRVSLNSPLHF. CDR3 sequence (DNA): TGTGCCAGCAGCTCGGGGCGGGTCTCCTTGAATTCACCCCTCCACTTT.

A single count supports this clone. The CDR3 spells CASKQGATYEQYF. CDR3 nucleotide sequence: TGTGCCAGCAAACAGGGGGCTACCTACGAGCAGTACTTC. This rearrangement joins TRBV12-3 or TRBV12-4 to TRBJ2-7; TRBD1 agrees at 9 bases. The CDR3 length is 13 residues. V shed 7 bases, J shed 2 bases, and the junction held 3 bases outside the gene matches.

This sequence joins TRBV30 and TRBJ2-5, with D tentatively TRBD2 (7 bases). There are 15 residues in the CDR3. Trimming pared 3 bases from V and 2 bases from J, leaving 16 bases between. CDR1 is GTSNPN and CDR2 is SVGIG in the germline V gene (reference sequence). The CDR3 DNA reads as TGTGCCTGGAGCCCCGGGGGGCGGGGGCAAGAGACCCAGTACTTC. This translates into CAWSPGGRGQETQYF.

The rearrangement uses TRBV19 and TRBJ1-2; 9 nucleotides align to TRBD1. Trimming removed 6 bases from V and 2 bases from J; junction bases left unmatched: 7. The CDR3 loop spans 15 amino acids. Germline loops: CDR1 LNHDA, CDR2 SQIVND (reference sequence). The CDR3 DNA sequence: TGTGCCAGTAGCACAGGGACAGGGTGGAACTATGGCTACACCTTC. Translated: CASSTGTGWNYGYTF.

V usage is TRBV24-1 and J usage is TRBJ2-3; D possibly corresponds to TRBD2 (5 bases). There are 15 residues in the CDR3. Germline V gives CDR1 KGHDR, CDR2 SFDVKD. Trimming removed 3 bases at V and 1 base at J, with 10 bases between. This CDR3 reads CATSDTGKGTDTQYF. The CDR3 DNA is TGTGCCACCAGTGATACGGGGAAAGGCACAGATACGCAGTATTTT.

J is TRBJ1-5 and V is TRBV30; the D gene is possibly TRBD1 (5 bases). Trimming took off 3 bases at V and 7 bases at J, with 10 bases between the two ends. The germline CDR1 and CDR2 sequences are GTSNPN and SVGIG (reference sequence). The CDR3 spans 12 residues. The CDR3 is CAWSPRGQPQHF. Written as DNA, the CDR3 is TGTGCCTGGAGCCCTAGGGGACAGCCCCAGCATTTT. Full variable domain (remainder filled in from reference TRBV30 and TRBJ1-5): SQTIHQWPATLVQPVGSPLSLECTVEGTSNPNLYWYRQAAGRGLQLLFYSVGIGQISSEVPQNLSASRPQDRQFILSSKKLLLSDSGFYLCAWSPRGQPQHFGDGTRLSIL.

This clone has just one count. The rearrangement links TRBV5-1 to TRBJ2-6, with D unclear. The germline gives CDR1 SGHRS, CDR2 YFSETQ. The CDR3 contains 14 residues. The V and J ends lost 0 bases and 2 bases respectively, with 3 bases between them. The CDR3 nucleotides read TGCGCCAGCAGCTTGGCCCCTGGGGCCAACGTCCTGACTTTC. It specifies CASSLAPGANVLTF.

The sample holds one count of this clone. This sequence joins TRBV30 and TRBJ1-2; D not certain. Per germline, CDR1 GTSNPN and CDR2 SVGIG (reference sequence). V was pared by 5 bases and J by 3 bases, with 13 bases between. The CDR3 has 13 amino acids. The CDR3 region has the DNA TGTGCCTGGCGACTACTTGGGGACTATGGCTACACCTTC. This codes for CAWRLLGDYGYTF. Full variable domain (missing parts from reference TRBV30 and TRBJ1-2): SQTIHQWPATLVQPVGSPLSLECTVEGTSNPNLYWYRQAAGRGLQLLFYSVGIGQISSEVPQNLSASRPQDRQFILSSKKLLLSDSGFYLCAWRLLGDYGYTFGSGTRLTVV.